The sequence of this T cell receptor beta chain was determined in a study of ipilimumab plus nivolumab after autologous stem cell transplantation. Study details: Median doses per patient: roughly five ipilimumab, 8 or 9 nivolumab.

The table came from immunoSEQ multiplex PCR; TCRdb's copy has only in-frame clones and leaves some out. The sample lists tens of thousands of clones, nearly 95% seen once, with over 0.85% in the top ten. Checkpoint therapy with ipilimumab 1 mg/kg began 14 to 28 days after transplant. The receptor was isolated from a male donor with multiple myeloma. Source: PBMCs, taken in a trial of ipilimumab plus nivolumab as post-transplant consolidation.

The CDR3 bases are TGTGCCAGCGCGACAGGCTTTAATGAAAAACTGTTTTTT. It specifies CASATGFNEKLFF. The chain combines TRBV18 with TRBJ1-4; the D gene is possibly TRBD1 (6 bases). The V gene lost 8 bases and the J gene lost 4 bases, with 11 bases spanning the gap. CDR3 length: 13 residues. Germline CDR1 is KGHSH and CDR2 is LQKENI.